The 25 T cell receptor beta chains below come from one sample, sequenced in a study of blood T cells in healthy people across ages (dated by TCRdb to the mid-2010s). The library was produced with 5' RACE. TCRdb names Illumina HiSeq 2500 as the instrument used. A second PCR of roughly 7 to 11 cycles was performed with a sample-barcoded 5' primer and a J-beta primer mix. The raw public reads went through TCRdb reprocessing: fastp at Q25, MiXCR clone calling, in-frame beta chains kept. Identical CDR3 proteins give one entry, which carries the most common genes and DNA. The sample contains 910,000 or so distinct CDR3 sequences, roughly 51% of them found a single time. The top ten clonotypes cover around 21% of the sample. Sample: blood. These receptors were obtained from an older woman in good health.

Here the CDR3 reads CASSSTGGYGNEQYF. The CDR3 bases are TGTGCCAGCAGCTCTACAGGGGGCTATGGCAATGAGCAGTACTTC. V is TRBV7-3 and J is TRBJ2-1; 9 bases align to TRBD1. With the DNA end fitting TRBJ2-7 better, the J assignment may be wrong. Germline lookup yields CDR1 SGHTA and CDR2 FQGTGA. This CDR3 contains 15 residues.

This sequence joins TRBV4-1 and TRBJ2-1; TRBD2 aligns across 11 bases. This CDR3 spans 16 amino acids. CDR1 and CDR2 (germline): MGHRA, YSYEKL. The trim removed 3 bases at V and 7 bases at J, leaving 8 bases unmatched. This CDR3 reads CASSQGGLAGLNEQFF. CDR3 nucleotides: TGCGCCAGCAGCCAGGGTGGACTAGCGGGTTTAAATGAGCAGTTCTTC.

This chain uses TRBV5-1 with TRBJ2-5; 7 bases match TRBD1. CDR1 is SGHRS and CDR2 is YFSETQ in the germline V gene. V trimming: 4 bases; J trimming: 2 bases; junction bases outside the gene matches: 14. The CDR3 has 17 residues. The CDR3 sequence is CASSRGLLRQGQETQYF. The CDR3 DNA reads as TGCGCCAGCAGCCGTGGTCTCCTTCGACAGGGACAAGAGACCCAGTACTTC.

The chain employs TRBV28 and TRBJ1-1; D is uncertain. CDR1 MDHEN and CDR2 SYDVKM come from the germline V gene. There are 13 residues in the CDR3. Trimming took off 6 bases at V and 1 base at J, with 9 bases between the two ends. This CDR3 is CASRLGSNTEAFF. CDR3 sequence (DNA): TGTGCCAGCAGACTAGGATCGAACACTGAAGCTTTCTTT.

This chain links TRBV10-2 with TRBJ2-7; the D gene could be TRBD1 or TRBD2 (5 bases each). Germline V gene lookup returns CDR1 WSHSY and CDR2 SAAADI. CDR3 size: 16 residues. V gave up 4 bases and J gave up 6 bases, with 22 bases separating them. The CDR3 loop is CASSASGWGSGFEQYF. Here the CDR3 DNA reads TGCGCCAGCAGTGCATCCGGATGGGGGAGTGGCTTCGAGCAGTACTTC.

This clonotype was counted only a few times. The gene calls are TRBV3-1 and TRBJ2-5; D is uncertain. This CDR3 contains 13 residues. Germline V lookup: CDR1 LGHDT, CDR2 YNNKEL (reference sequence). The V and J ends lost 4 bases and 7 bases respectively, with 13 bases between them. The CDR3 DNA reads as TGTGCCAGCAGCCCTGACCCCCTGCGGACCCAGTACTTC. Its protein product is CASSPDPLRTQYF.

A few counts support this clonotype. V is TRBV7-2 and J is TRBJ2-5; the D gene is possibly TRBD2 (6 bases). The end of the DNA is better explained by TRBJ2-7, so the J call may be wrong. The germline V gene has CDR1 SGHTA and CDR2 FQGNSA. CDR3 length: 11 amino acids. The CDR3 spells CASGLGYEQYF. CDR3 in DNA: TGTGCTAGCGGCTTAGGGTACGAGCAGTACTTC.

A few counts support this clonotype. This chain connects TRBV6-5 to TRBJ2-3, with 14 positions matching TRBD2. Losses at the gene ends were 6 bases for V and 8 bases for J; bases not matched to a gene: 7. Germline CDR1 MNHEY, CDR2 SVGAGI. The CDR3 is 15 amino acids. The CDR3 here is CASSRGTSGRGTQYF. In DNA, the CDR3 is TGTGCCAGCAGCCGCGGGACTAGCGGGAGAGGTACGCAGTATTTT.

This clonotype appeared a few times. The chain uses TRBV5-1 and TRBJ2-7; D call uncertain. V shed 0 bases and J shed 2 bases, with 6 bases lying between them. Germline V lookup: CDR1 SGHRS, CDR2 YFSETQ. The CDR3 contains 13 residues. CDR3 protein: CASSLAFPYEQYF. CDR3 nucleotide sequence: TGCGCCAGCAGCTTGGCCTTTCCCTACGAGCAGTACTTC.

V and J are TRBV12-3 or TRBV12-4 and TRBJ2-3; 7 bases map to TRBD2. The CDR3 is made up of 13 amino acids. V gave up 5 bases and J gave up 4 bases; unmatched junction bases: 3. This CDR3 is CASSTGLADTQYF. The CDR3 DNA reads TGTGCCAGCAGTACAGGACTAGCAGATACGCAGTATTTT.

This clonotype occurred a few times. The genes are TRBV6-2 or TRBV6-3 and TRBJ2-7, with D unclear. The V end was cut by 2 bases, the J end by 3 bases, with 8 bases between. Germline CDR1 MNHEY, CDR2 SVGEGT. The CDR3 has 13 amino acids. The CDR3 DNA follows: TGTGCCAGCAGTTACGACTGGTACTACGAGCAGTACTTC. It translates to CASSYDWYYEQYF.

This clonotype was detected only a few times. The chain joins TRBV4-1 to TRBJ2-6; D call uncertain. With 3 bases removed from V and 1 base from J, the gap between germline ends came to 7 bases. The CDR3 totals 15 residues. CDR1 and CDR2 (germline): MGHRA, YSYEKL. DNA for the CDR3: TGCGCCAGCAGCCAGGGCCAGTCTGGGGCCAACGTCCTGACTTTC. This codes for CASSQGQSGANVLTF.

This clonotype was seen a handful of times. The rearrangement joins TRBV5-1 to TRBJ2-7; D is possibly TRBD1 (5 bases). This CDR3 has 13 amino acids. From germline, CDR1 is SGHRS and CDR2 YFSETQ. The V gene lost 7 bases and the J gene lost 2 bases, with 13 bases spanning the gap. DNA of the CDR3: TGCGCCAGCGGAAGGGGTAGTCCCTACGAGCAGTACTTC. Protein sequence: CASGRGSPYEQYF.

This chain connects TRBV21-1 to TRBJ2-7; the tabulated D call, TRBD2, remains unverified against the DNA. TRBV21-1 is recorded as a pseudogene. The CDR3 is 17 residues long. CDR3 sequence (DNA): TGTGCCAGCAGCCCTCCATTCGGGGAGGTGGGGTCCTACGAGCAGTACTTC. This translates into CASSPPFGEVGSYEQYF.

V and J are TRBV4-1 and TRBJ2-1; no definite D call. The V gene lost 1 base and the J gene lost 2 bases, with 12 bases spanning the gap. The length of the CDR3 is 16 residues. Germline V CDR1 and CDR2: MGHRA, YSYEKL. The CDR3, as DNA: TGCGCCAGCAGCCAAGGGGATCCTAAACCCTACAATGAGCAGTTCTTC. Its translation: CASSQGDPKPYNEQFF.

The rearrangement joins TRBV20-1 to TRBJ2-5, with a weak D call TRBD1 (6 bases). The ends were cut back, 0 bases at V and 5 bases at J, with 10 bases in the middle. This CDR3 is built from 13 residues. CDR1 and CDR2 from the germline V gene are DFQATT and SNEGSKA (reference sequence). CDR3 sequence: CSARDWGRETQYF. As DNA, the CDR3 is TGCAGTGCTAGAGATTGGGGGCGGGAGACCCAGTACTTC.

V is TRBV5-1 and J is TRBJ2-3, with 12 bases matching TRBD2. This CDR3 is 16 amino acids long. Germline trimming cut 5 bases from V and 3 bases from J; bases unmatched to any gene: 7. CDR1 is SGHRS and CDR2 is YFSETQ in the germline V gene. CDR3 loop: CASSRVTSGRTDTQYF. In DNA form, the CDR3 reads TGCGCCAGCAGTCGGGTGACTAGCGGGAGAACAGATACGCAGTATTTT.

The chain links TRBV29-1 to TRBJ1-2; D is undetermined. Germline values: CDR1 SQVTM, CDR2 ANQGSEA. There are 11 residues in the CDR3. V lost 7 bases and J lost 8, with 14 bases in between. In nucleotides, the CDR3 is TGCAGCGACCAGACGGCCGGGGGCTACACCTTC. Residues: CSDQTAGGYTF.

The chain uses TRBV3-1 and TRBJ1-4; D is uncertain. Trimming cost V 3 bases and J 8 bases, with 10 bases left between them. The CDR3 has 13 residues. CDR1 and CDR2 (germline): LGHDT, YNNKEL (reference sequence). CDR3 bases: TGTGCCAGCAGCCACGCTGAAGGGGAAAAACTGTTTTTT. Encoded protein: CASSHAEGEKLFF.

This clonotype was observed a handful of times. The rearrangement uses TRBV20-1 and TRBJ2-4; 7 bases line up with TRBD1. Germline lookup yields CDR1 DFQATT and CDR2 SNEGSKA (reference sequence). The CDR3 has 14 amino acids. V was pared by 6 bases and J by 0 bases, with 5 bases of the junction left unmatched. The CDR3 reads CSASGQLAKNIQYF. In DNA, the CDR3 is TGCAGTGCGTCGGGACAGTTAGCCAAAAACATTCAGTACTTC.

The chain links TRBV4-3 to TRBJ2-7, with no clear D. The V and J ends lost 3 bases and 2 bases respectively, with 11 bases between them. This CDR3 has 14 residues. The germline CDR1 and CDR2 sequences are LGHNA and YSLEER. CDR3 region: CASSQTWGTYEQYF. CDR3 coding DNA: TGCGCCAGCAGCCAGACCTGGGGTACCTACGAGCAGTACTTC.

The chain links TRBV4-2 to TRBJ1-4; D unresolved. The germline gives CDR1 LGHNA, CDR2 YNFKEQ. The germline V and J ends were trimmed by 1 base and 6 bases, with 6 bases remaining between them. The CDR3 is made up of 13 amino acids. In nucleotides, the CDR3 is TGTGCCAGCAGCCAAGGGATACATGAAAAACTGTTTTTT. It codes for CASSQGIHEKLFF.

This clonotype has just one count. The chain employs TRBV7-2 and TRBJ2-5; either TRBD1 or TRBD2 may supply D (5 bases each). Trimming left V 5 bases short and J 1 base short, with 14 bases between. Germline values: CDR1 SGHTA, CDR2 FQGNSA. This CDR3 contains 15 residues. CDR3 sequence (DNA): TGTGCCAGCAGCCGCGCCAAGGGGACCCAAGAGACCCAGTACTTC. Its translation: CASSRAKGTQETQYF.

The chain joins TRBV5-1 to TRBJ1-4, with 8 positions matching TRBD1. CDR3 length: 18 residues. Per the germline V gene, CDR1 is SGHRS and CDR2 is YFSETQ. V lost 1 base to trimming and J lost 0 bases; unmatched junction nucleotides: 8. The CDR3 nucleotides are TGCGCCAGCAGCTTGACCTACAGGGGGAGGGCAACTAATGAAAAACTGTTTTTT. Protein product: CASSLTYRGRATNEKLFF.

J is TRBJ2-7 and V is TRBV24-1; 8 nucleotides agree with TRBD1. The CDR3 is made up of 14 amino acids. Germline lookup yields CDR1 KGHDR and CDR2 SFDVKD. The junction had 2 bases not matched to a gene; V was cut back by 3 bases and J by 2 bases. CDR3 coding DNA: TGTGCCACCAGTGATCCGGACAGGGCCTACGAGCAGTACTTC. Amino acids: CATSDPDRAYEQYF.